This TCR beta chain was sequenced during a study of regulatory T cells in long-lasting Graves disease. Specified time point: newly diagnosed GD, antithyroid drugs for less than 3 months. There was RNA extracted from PBMCs, and the TCR library was made from it. Ten or more counts support this clonotype. Building the TCR beta libraries relied on iRepertoire HTBI primers, and CDR3 regions underwent Arm-PCR. TCRdb re-derived calls from the multiplex PCR reads in MiXCR, one entry per CDR3 protein. The sample has about 450,000 distinct CDR3 sequences, around 15% seen once; the top ten hold roughly a sixth. Germline CDR1 reads SGHTA; CDR2 reads FQGNSA. The CDR3 length is 15 residues. Deletions cut 5 bases from V and 2 bases from J, with 16 bases between. This sample was also put to use in a study of T cells in Graves' hyperthyroidism and ophthalmopathy. That study adds: The HTBI primer set was used in a first-round RT-PCR of the TCR CDR3.

Sequencing was performed on peripheral blood mononuclear cells (PBMCs), taken at new diagnosis, from a patient treated with antithyroid drugs. The J gene is TRBJ2-7, the V gene TRBV7-2, with a weak D call TRBD2 (5 bases). The sequence was obtained from a woman aged 45-59 years with Graves disease. CDR3 in DNA: TGTGCCAGCAGCATACTAGAGGCTGAGCCCTACGAGCAGTACTTC. It specifies CASSILEAEPYEQYF. Full variable domain (rest looked up from reference TRBV7-2 and TRBJ2-7): GAGVSQSPSNKVTEKGKDVELRCDPISGHTALYWYRQSLGQGLEFLIYFQGNSAPDKSGLPSDRFSAERTGGSVSTLTIQRTQQEDSAVYLCASSILEAEPYEQYFGPGTRLTVT.